This entry concerns a single T cell receptor (beta chain). Germline CDR1 reads LNHDA; CDR2 reads SQIVND (reference sequence). There are 14 residues in the CDR3. V was pared by 6 bases and J by 2 bases, with 14 bases between. The sample belongs to a study of shared clonotypes between healthy human individuals. The data were produced by immunoSEQ multiplex PCR, yet TCRdb's version contains in-frame clones alone and is incomplete. The sample has fewer than 700,000 clones, roughly 96% seen once. The naive CD8 subset, CD45RO-negative cells positively selected for CCR7, excluded terminally differentiated effector memory CD45RA+ cells.

Specimen: naive CD8+ T cells sorted from blood. The receptor's source is a woman in her 30s in good health. The chain links TRBV19 to TRBJ2-7; possibly TRBD2 for D (6 bases). The CDR3 region has the DNA TGTGCCAGTAGCTGGGGGGAGTCTACCTACGAGCAGTACTTC. The encoded protein is CASSWGESTYEQYF.